This entry is about one T cell receptor (beta chain). As yet, its antigen is unknown. These data belong to a study of T cell responses to AZD1222 COVID-19 vaccine. Looking at the study overall: Combined were second doses at about 4 or about 12 weeks. Study-level points and caveats: Clonal diversity was possibly underestimated, and the donors were mostly white British, with more females. Across the whole spike, CD4 TCRs peaked at regions 160-218 and 743-854.

The repertoire was sequenced with immunoSEQ multiplex PCR; TCRdb's copy has only in-frame clones and lacks some. The table includes tens of thousands of clones, about nine tenths detected once. Trimming took off 5 bases at V and 1 base at J, with 9 bases between the two ends. This CDR3 spans 13 amino acids. The sample here was peripheral blood, taken on day 0 of AZD1222 vaccination. This chain joins TRBV12-3 or TRBV12-4 and TRBJ2-7; D unresolved. This clonotype was obtained from an adult in good health. In DNA form, the CDR3 reads TGTGCCAGCAGTCACACTGGGTCCTACGAGCAGTACTTC. This sequence encodes CASSHTGSYEQYF.